Listed below are T cell receptor beta chains from one sample, sequenced in a study of CD8 T cells in ankylosing spondylitis. TCRdb itself ran the 5' RACE reads through MiXCR, one entry per CDR3 protein. The table records about 800,000 distinct CDR3 sequences, about 12% of them present only once. Sequences were obtained from blood, either unsorted or a sorted T cell fraction (not recorded which). Receptors were obtained from a male donor with ankylosing spondylitis. CDR3s include the opening cysteine and the closing phenylalanine or tryptophan. The D gene is left open where the match is weak. Clone size is shown for a subset of rows, as once, few, many or a class of expanded clone.

clone_size j_call d_call v_call cdr3_aa cdr3_nt
few TRBJ1-1 NA TRBV15 CATSPGGTEAFF TGTGCCACCAGTCCGGGAGGGACTGAAGCTTTCTTT
NA TRBJ1-4 TRBD1 TRBV20-1 CSASRADRAMEKLFF TGCAGTGCTAGTAGGGCAGACAGGGCCATGGAAAAACTGTTTTTT
NA TRBJ2-6 NA TRBV11-1 CASSLGDGYSGANVLTF TGTGCCAGCAGCTTAGGAGACGGATACTCTGGGGCCAACGTCCTGACTTTC
NA TRBJ2-5 TRBD2 TRBV5-1 CASSLLSGGNQETQYF TGCGCCAGCAGCTTACTTAGCGGGGGAAATCAAGAGACCCAGTACTTC
few TRBJ2-3 NA TRBV6-5 CASSYSGPGRTDTQYF TGTGCCAGCAGTTACTCCGGGCCAGGGCGCACAGATACGCAGTATTTT
NA TRBJ2-7 TRBD1 TRBV29-1 CSVEERRTGGTFYEQYF TGCAGCGTTGAAGAGCGGAGGACAGGGGGCACCTTCTACGAGCAGTACTTC
many TRBJ2-2 TRBD1 TRBV20-1 CSARTGGVTGELFF TGCAGTGCTAGGACAGGGGGGGTGACCGGGGAGCTGTTTTTT
many TRBJ2-2 NA TRBV5-1 CASSLLAVGELFF TGCGCCAGCAGCTTGCTCGCGGTGGGGGAGCTGTTTTTT
many TRBJ2-3 NA TRBV20-1 CSARRVGITDTQYF TGCAGTGCTAGAAGAGTGGGGATCACAGATACGCAGTATTTT
few TRBJ1-1 NA TRBV7-2 CASSFAGVNTEAFF TGTGCCAGCAGCTTTGCGGGGGTGAACACTGAAGCTTTCTTT
few TRBJ2-7 NA TRBV21-1 CASSNSQRSGGLPRNYEQYF TGTGCCAGCAGCAACTCTCAACGGTCGGGAGGCCTCCCTAGAAACTACGAGCAGTACTTC
few TRBJ1-1 NA TRBV7-2 CASSLRFPNTEAFF TGTGCCAGCAGCTTAAGGTTTCCGAACACTGAAGCTTTCTTT
few TRBJ1-1 NA TRBV20-1 CSARDRTKGAFF TGCAGTGCTAGAGACCGAACGAAGGGAGCTTTCTTT
NA TRBJ2-4 TRBD2 TRBV15 CATSRDSGLAGAKNIQYF TGTGCCACCAGCAGAGATTCGGGACTAGCGGGAGCCAAAAACATTCAGTACTTC
few TRBJ1-4 NA TRBV11-2 CASSLGGTLRAEKLFF TGTGCCAGCAGCTTAGGAGGGACACTCCGGGCTGAAAAACTGTTTTTT
many TRBJ1-1 NA TRBV29-1 CSVERGPVTEAFF TGCAGCGTTGAGCGGGGGCCGGTCACTGAAGCTTTCTTT
few TRBJ2-3 TRBD1 TRBV6-1 CASSRWTGTEYKDTQYF TGTGCCAGCAGCCGTTGGACCGGGACAGAGTATAAAGATACGCAGTATTTT
NA TRBJ2-5 TRBD2 TRBV28 CASTPPLAGVETQYF TGTGCCAGCACCCCACCGCTAGCGGGAGTGGAGACCCAGTACTTC
NA TRBJ2-7 NA TRBV7-2 CASNLRGQGEQYF TGTGCCAGCAACCTACGCGGGCAGGGTGAGCAGTACTTC
many TRBJ2-3 NA TRBV20-1 CSARGSGGTDTQYF TGCAGTGCTAGAGGCTCCGGGGGCACAGATACGCAGTATTTT
few TRBJ2-3 TRBD2 TRBV29-1 CSVGASGGSFIGTQYF TGCAGCGTTGGGGCTAGCGGGGGTTCGTTTATTGGTACGCAGTATTTT
many TRBJ2-4 NA TRBV20-1 CSAPLGYGKNIQYF TGCAGTGCGCCGCTGGGATACGGCAAAAACATTCAGTACTTC
many TRBJ2-2 NA TRBV5-1 CASSLDTTTGELFF TGCGCCAGCAGCTTGGACACCACCACCGGGGAGCTGTTTTTT
few TRBJ2-5 NA TRBV28 CASRTTGRFYPATSGTQYF TGTGCCAGCAGAACCACAGGGAGATTCTATCCTGCGACTAGTGGGACCCAGTACTTC
few TRBJ1-1 NA TRBV6-6 CASSYVGREAFF TGTGCCAGCAGTTACGTGGGGAGAGAAGCTTTCTTT
NA TRBJ1-1 NA TRBV10-1 CASSSPREGSTEAFF TGCGCCAGCAGTTCTCCCAGGGAAGGAAGCACTGAAGCTTTCTTT
many TRBJ2-5 TRBD2 TRBV27 CASSLAGGSETQYF TGTGCCAGCAGTTTAGCGGGAGGGAGTGAGACCCAGTACTTC
NA TRBJ1-2 NA TRBV3-1 CASSPSGDSAYGYTF TGTGCCAGCAGCCCCTCAGGGGATTCTGCCTATGGCTACACCTTC
once TRBJ2-7 NA TRBV24-1 CATIDLQPRPASVGPIYEQYF TGTGCCACCATTGATTTGCAGCCAAGACCGGCAAGCGTGGGCCCCATTTACGAGCAGTACTTC
few TRBJ1-2 NA TRBV20-1 CSAGSTGYGYTF TGCAGTGCTGGTTCGACGGGGTATGGCTACACCTTC
few TRBJ2-3 NA TRBV5-1 CASSNRQSTDTQYF TGCGCCAGCAGCAATAGACAGAGCACAGATACGCAGTATTTT
NA TRBJ1-4 NA TRBV9 CASSAGGPTNEKLFF TGTGCCAGCAGCGCGGGGGGCCCAACTAATGAAAAACTGTTTTTT
many TRBJ2-7 NA TRBV25-1 CASSEGGPYEQYF TGTGCCAGCTCAGAGGGAGGCCCTTACGAGCAGTACTTC
NA TRBJ1-5 NA TRBV7-2 CASSLADSYFNQPQHF TGTGCCAGCAGCTTAGCGGACAGCTACTTCAATCAGCCCCAGCATTTT
NA TRBJ2-1 TRBD2 TRBV20-1 CSAPSRDYLNYNEQFF TGCAGTGCTCCCTCTCGGGACTATCTAAACTACAATGAGCAGTTCTTC
many TRBJ2-3 TRBD2 TRBV7-9 CASSLGLAGVDTQYF TGTGCCAGCAGCTTAGGACTAGCGGGAGTAGATACGCAGTATTTT
many TRBJ2-1 TRBD2 TRBV7-2 CASSLLAGGHYNEQFF TGTGCCAGCAGCCTTTTAGCGGGGGGCCACTACAATGAGCAGTTCTTC
NA TRBJ2-3 NA TRBV10-3 CALGERTDTQYF TGTGCCTTGGGGGAACGCACAGATACGCAGTATTTT
NA TRBJ1-4 NA TRBV7-2 CASSLGQGQPTNEKLFF TGTGCCAGCAGCTTAGGCCAGGGGCAACCAACTAATGAAAAACTGTTTTTT
NA TRBJ2-5 TRBD1 TRBV5-5 CASSLAEWTGRLETQYF TGTGCCAGCAGCTTGGCCGAGTGGACAGGGAGGTTGGAGACCCAGTACTTC